This TCR beta chain derives from a study of Ad26.COV2.S vaccination and SARS-CoV-2 variants. Germline-derived CDR1 and CDR2 are SGHTA and FQGNSA. Trimming took 3 bases from V and 12 from J, leaving 15 bases between them. The CDR3 is made up of 12 amino acids. Study conclusions and caveats: Substantial breadth in spike-specific CD8+ and CD4+ T cell responses was reportedly seen after vaccination. Non-spike TCR breadth showed similarity between vaccine and placebo recipients.

Measured with immunoSEQ multiplex PCR; TCRdb has only the in-frame clones, and not every one. The profile shows just over 350,000 clones, under 95% of them singletons. Of note for this clone: Its specificity is not known.

The source was peripheral blood, collected after recovery from COVID-19. This TCR was sampled from a human donor who had recovered from COVID-19. The rearrangement links TRBV7-2 to TRBJ2-7; D is unclear. The CDR3 coding sequence is TGTGCCAGCAGCTTTTCCCAGCAGGTGTGGTACTTC. This translates into CASSFSQQVWYF.